This T cell receptor beta chain comes out of a study of response to subunit inactivated influenza vaccine. General study findings and limits: Researchers suggested that each seasonal influenza vaccination recruits few new T cells.

With respect to this clonotype: Its antigen is unidentified.

TCRdb reanalysed the RT-PCR reads using MiXCR and keeps one entry per CDR3 protein. Seen here are fewer than 400,000 distinct CDR3 sequences, around a fifth observed once, and the top ten hold around 9.6%. The CDR3 sequence is 12 residues long. Germline assignment: CDR1 GTSNPN and CDR2 SVGIG (reference sequence). J was trimmed by 12 bases and V by 3 bases; bases with no gene match: 8. The origin of this receptor is a man in his fifties or sixties who received an inactivated influenza vaccine. This sequence joins TRBV30 and TRBJ2-1; 7 bases align to TRBD1. The sequences come from PBMCs from blood, collected 21 months after vaccination. The CDR3, as DNA: TGTGCCTGGAGCGGAGTAGGGGGCGGGCAGTTCTTC. As protein: CAWSGVGGGQFF.